Sequencing of this T cell receptor (beta chain) was carried out in a study of CD8 T cells in Susac syndrome. Trimming cost V 0 bases and J 2 bases, with 7 bases left between them. CDR1 and CDR2 from the germline V gene are LNHNV and YYDKDF (reference sequence). This CDR3 has 14 amino acids. On this clonotype: What it binds is not known. A read error is likely, as this CDR3 ends without the conserved phenylalanine or tryptophan.

In blood CD8+ and CD4+ T cells, TCR beta underwent sequencing. CD8+ and CD4+ T cells were negatively isolated; TEMRA cells were FACS-enriched. RNA was extracted with the RNeasy kit, and a quantity of about 0.45 to 1 ug was reverse transcribed using random hexamers. Multiplex immunoSEQ PCR targeted 54 Vbeta and 13 Jbeta TCR beta segments. Via MiXCR, TCRdb re-called the immunoSEQ multiplex PCR reads, giving one row per CDR3 protein. This sample carries a few hundred thousand distinct CDR3 sequences, around 92% of them seen once, and the ten largest clones take roughly 0.07%. Study-level points and caveats: As the study acknowledged, the number of individuals who were part of its TCR sequencing and HLA analysis was relatively small.

Sequencing was performed on CD4+ T cells from PBMCs. This rearrangement joins TRBV15 to TRBJ1-1, with D uncertain. The sequence was collected from a human donor with multiple sclerosis. The CDR3 reads CATSRETENTEAFL. The CDR3 bases are TGTGCCACCAGCAGAGAGACTGAAAACACTGAAGCTTTCCTT.